The source of this TCR beta chain is a study of blood T cell repertoires in COVID-19. Study-wide background: Whether acute or convalescent, the COVID-19 samples came from the United States, Italy and Spain.

Donors were grouped by their self-reported clinical history. Concerning this clone: The same CDR3 also results from other DNA sequences found in this sample.

CDR1 is SQVTM, CDR2 ANQGSEA, per germline. Trimming stripped 6 bases from V and 4 bases from J, with 13 bases between. The length of the CDR3 is 13 residues. Produced via immunoSEQ multiplex PCR; TCRdb's table is partial and in-frame only. The sample has 150,000 to 200,000 clones; 82% are singletons. The TCR sequence derives from a man in his fifties who had recovered from COVID-19. The rearrangement links TRBV29-1 to TRBJ1-5, with D unresolved. The sequenced material came from PBMCs or T cells enriched from blood (not recorded which). The CDR3: CSVRTGSNQPQHF. For the CDR3, the DNA is TGCAGCGTCCGGACGGGGAGTAATCAGCCCCAGCATTTT.